The 15 T cell receptor beta chains reported below all come from one sample, sequenced in a study of Ad26.COV2.S vaccination and SARS-CoV-2 variants. The repertoire was sequenced with immunoSEQ multiplex PCR; TCRdb's copy has only in-frame clones and lacks some. Here the sample spans 300,000 to 450,000 clones, approximately 90% being singletons. Source: peripheral blood, taken after recovery from COVID-19. These receptors all come from a human donor who had recovered from COVID-19.

On this clone itself: This CDR3 is also generated by other DNA sequences in the sample. V and J are TRBV18 and TRBJ1-1; D is unresolved. With 1 base removed from V and 1 base from J, the gap between germline ends came to 4 bases. Germline loops: CDR1 KGHSH, CDR2 LQKENI. CDR3 length: 13 amino acids. Written as DNA, the CDR3 is TGTGCCAGCTCACCACAGGGGAACACTGAAGCTTTCTTT. It is translated as CASSPQGNTEAFF.

CDR3 loop: CASSQAGQGQETQYF. Written as DNA, the CDR3 is TGTGCCAGCAGCCAAGCGGGACAGGGCCAAGAGACCCAGTACTTC. The chain links TRBV3-1 (or the pseudogene TRBV3-2) to TRBJ2-5; 9 nucleotides line up with TRBD1. From germline, CDR1 is LGHDT and CDR2 YNNKEL (reference sequence). J was trimmed by 1 base and V by 1 base; bases with no gene match: 1. This CDR3 is 15 amino acids long.

This chain uses TRBV7-9 with TRBJ2-7; D might be TRBD1 or TRBD2, each matching 6 bases. CDR3 size: 15 residues. The ends were cut back, 1 base at V and 4 bases at J, with 14 bases in the middle. CDR1 is SEHNR and CDR2 is FQNEAQ in the germline V gene (reference sequence). CDR3 sequence reads: CASSLEGGPGYEQYF. The CDR3 nucleotides are TGTGCCAGCAGCTTAGAAGGGGGGCCAGGATACGAGCAGTACTTC.

This rearrangement joins TRBV7-3 to TRBJ1-1; D possibly corresponds to TRBD1 (6 bases). Looked up from germline, CDR1 is SGHTA and CDR2 is FQGTGA. The CDR3 length is 13 residues. The V and J ends lost 4 bases and 3 bases respectively, with 9 bases between them. The CDR3 coding sequence is TGTGCCAGCAGCTCCTACAGGGACACTGAAGCTTTCTTT. It specifies CASSSYRDTEAFF.

In this sample, this clone turned up once. V and J are TRBV6-4 and TRBJ1-2, with TRBD1 identical over 10 bases. The germline V gene encodes CDR1 MRHNA and CDR2 SNTAGT. V dropped 2 bases and J dropped 4; count of bases not matched to a gene: 13. This CDR3 has 18 residues. The CDR3 DNA sequence: TGTGCCAGCAGTGACATGGTCTCTAGGGACAGGGGAACCTATGGCTACACCTTC. Translating gives CASSDMVSRDRGTYGYTF.

This clone has just one count. The rearrangement uses TRBV10-1 and TRBJ1-2; perhaps TRBD1 as D (6 bases). Trimming pared 0 bases from V and 4 bases from J, leaving 15 bases between. This CDR3 spans 16 amino acids. The V gene's germline CDR1 is WNHNN and CDR2 SYGVQD (reference sequence). The CDR3 bases are TGCGCCAGCAGTGAGTCGAGGGGGGGTTTGATCTATGGCTACACCTTC. It encodes CASSESRGGLIYGYTF.

This chain connects TRBV10-1 to TRBJ2-3; D is unclear. V was pared by 0 bases and J by 3 bases, with 7 bases between. The CDR3 length is 14 residues. Germline V CDR1 and CDR2: WNHNN, SYGVQD (reference sequence). CDR3 bases: TGCGCCAGCAGTGAGTCCCGGGTGACAGATACGCAGTATTTT. Translated: CASSESRVTDTQYF.

The gene calls are TRBV5-5 and TRBJ1-5, with D tentatively TRBD1 (6 bases). Per germline, CDR1 SGHKS and CDR2 YYEKEE (reference sequence). Trimming pared 0 bases from V and 5 bases from J, leaving 12 bases between. CDR3 length: 15 amino acids. This CDR3 is CASSLEGGSYQPQHF. Written as DNA, the CDR3 is TGTGCCAGCAGCTTGGAGGGGGGCAGCTATCAGCCCCAGCATTTT.

The DNA for the CDR3 is TGTGCCAGCAGGAGTGGGAGTGTGGCTATGGGGGCCAACGTCCTGACTTTC. This translates into CASRSGSVAMGANVLTF. The J gene is TRBJ2-6, the V gene TRBV9; D is possibly TRBD2 (5 bases). CDR1 and CDR2 from the germline V gene are SGDLS and YYNGEE. The CDR3 contains 17 residues. Trimming left V 5 bases short and J 4 bases short, with 19 bases between.

This rearrangement joins TRBV5-1 to TRBJ1-3; D uncertain. This CDR3 has 13 residues. V lost 2 bases to trimming and J lost 4 bases, with 7 bases between them. Germline lookup yields CDR1 SGHRS and CDR2 YFSETQ. The CDR3 reads CASSLAGGNTIYF. Written as DNA, the CDR3 is TGCGCCAGCAGCTTAGCGGGGGGAAACACCATATATTTT.

The chain couples TRBV6-5 to TRBJ1-1, with 7 positions matching TRBD1. CDR1 MNHEY and CDR2 SVGAGI come from the germline V gene. The CDR3 has 15 amino acids. The V segment lost 7 bases and the J segment 4 bases; nucleotides outside the gene matches: 12. DNA for the CDR3: TGTGCCAGCATTAGATTAGGGGGCAGTGGCACTGAAGCTTTCTTT. Translating gives CASIRLGGSGTEAFF.

Remarks on this clone: At one end, the junction sequence differs from germline, possibly due to a read error. The CDR3 region has the DNA TGTGCCAGCATTGAAGGAAGAACGGCCCAGGGCACCTACAATGAGCAGTTCTTC. Protein: CASIEGRTAQGTYNEQFF. V and J are TRBV6-1 and TRBJ2-1; D possibly corresponds to TRBD1 (5 bases). Germline values: CDR1 MNHNS, CDR2 SASEGT. This CDR3 contains 18 residues.

The gene calls are TRBV2 and TRBJ2-5; D may correspond to TRBD1 or TRBD2 (6 bases each). Germline CDR1 reads SNHLY; CDR2 reads FYNNEI. The germline V and J ends were trimmed by 7 bases and 5 bases, with 17 bases remaining between them. CDR3 length: 14 amino acids. CDR3 bases: TGTGCCAGCATCCCTGTGGGGGGCGATGAGACCCAGTACTTC. Its translation: CASIPVGGDETQYF.

J is TRBJ2-3 and V is TRBV12-1; TRBD2 is the table's D call, not checked against the DNA. TRBV12-1 is a listed pseudogene. The CDR3 is 14 residues long. Here the CDR3 reads CASSAPGSQCTQYF. CDR3 coding DNA: TGTGCCAGCAGCGCTCCGGGGAGTCAATGTACGCAGTATTTT.

The V call is TRBV25-1, the J call TRBJ2-5; TRBD1 agrees at 7 bases. J was trimmed by 5 bases and V by 5 bases; bases with no gene match: 5. This CDR3 has 13 residues. Germline V gene data show CDR1 as MGHDK and CDR2 as SYGVNS. In nucleotides, the CDR3 is TGTGCCAGCAGTACAGGGGTTGACGAGACCCAGTACTTC. This gives the protein CASSTGVDETQYF.